The 5 T cell receptor beta chains presented below share a single source sample, sequenced in a study of vaccination and CD4 T cells after COVID-19. One entry per CDR3 protein, called by TCRdb with MiXCR from the PCR reads. The sample lists around 28,000 distinct CDR3 sequences, under 65% occurring once. Time point described: late sampling 161 to 241 days after vaccination in three convalescent patients. The sample consisted of CD4+ T cells from blood, taken about 7 months after SARS-CoV-2 vaccination. Receptors were obtained from a human donor who had recovered from COVID-19.

The chain joins TRBV18 to TRBJ2-7, with D perhaps assigned TRBD1 or TRBD2 (5 bases each). Germline values: CDR1 KGHSH, CDR2 LQKENI. V lost 0 bases and J lost 2, with 8 bases in between. The CDR3 runs 14 residues. The DNA for the CDR3 is TGTGCCAGCTCACCACCGGGACGGACCTACGAGCAGTACTTC. Protein: CASSPPGRTYEQYF.

This clonotype was detected a few times. CDR3: CASSLEGSVLGSPLHF. CDR3 nucleotide sequence: TGTGCCAGCAGTTTGGAGGGTTCGGTCCTAGGTTCACCCCTCCACTTT. The gene calls are TRBV12-3 or TRBV12-4 and TRBJ1-6; no definite D call. CDR3 size: 16 residues. The V and J ends lost 3 bases and 9 bases respectively, with 18 bases between them.

The chain couples TRBV2 to TRBJ2-7; no reliable D call. This CDR3 comprises 12 residues. Germline V lookup: CDR1 SNHLY, CDR2 FYNNEI. V was pared by 2 bases and J by 2 bases, with 4 bases between. This chain's CDR3 is CASSERPYEQYF. The CDR3 DNA reads TGTGCCAGCAGTGAAAGGCCCTACGAGCAGTACTTC.

The chain has TRBV20-1 and TRBJ2-1; no definite D call. V was pared by 0 bases and J by 6 bases, with 6 bases between. CDR3 length: 12 residues. The germline V gene encodes CDR1 DFQATT and CDR2 SNEGSKA (reference sequence). The DNA for the CDR3 is TGCAGTGCTAGAGAGACTTCCAATGAGCAGTTCTTC. Its protein is CSARETSNEQFF.

Concerning this clonotype itself: An end of the junction differs from the germline gene, which may be a read error. The genes are TRBV27 and TRBJ2-2, with a weak D call TRBD1 (6 bases). CDR1 and CDR2 from the germline V gene are MNHEY and SMNVEV (reference sequence). This CDR3 comprises 15 residues. The CDR3 is CASREGGRHTGEPFF. The CDR3 nucleotides are TGTGCCAGCCGCGAAGGGGGAAGGCACACCGGGGAGCCGTTTTTT.